The 22 T cell receptor beta chains below come from one sample, sequenced in a study of metastatic and nonmetastatic thyroid tumors. TCRdb re-called the PCR reads through MiXCR. In the table there are 15,000 to 20,000 clones, approximately 31% of which are singletons. No patient had received any treatment before thyroid surgery. Sequenced material: blood. The receptor source for this set is a female donor with papillary thyroid cancer or a benign thyroid nodule (not recorded which). Some clones in this sample may be carry-over from other donors' samples.

This clone was seen a handful of times. The CDR3 bases are TGTGCCAGCAGTTCCGGGATCCCTTCCGGGCAGTACTTC. Translation: CASSSGIPSGQYF. This chain uses TRBV28 with TRBJ2-7, with D possibly being TRBD2 (5 bases). V was shortened by 4 bases and J by 9 bases, with 16 bases between the two germline ends. The germline gives CDR1 MDHEN, CDR2 SYDVKM. This CDR3 spans 13 amino acids.

Comment on this clone: This may be a read error, as it is one base from a much larger clone. The same CDR3 is also encoded by other DNA sequences in this sample. The chain recombines TRBV2 with TRBJ2-5, with 14 bases aligning to TRBD2. CDR3 size: 16 residues. Losses at the gene ends were 6 bases for V and 5 bases for J; bases not matched to a gene: 8. Germline lookup yields CDR1 SNHLY and CDR2 FYNNEI. The CDR3 loop reads CASRGGLAGGHETQYF. CDR3 DNA sequence: TGTGCCAGCAGGGGTGGACTAGCGGGGGGTCACGAGACCCAGTACTTC.

The chain is built from TRBV4-3 and TRBJ2-7; 9 positions match TRBD2. With V trimmed by 3 bases and J by 0 bases, 3 bases remained unmatched. Germline assignment: CDR1 LGHNA and CDR2 YSLEER. The CDR3 loop spans 15 amino acids. CDR3 region: CASSQGSGGSYEQYF. In DNA, the CDR3 is TGCGCCAGCAGCCAGGGTAGCGGGGGCTCCTACGAGCAGTACTTC.

The chain has TRBV4-1 and TRBJ2-2, with TRBD2 identical over 9 bases. CDR3 length: 16 residues. Germline V gene lookup returns CDR1 MGHRA and CDR2 YSYEKL. Trimming took 3 bases from V and 3 from J; bases not matched to a gene: 5. Written as DNA, the CDR3 is TGCGCCAGCAGCCACGGGAGACTAGCGGACACCGGGGAGCTGTTTTTT. Translated, it gives CASSHGRLADTGELFF.

J is TRBJ2-2 and V is TRBV11-2, with TRBD2 identical over 10 bases. The CDR3 totals 17 residues. From germline, CDR1 is SGHAT and CDR2 FQNNGV. After removal of 5 bases from V and 6 bases from J, the junction contained 12 bases not matched to a gene. CDR3 in amino acids: CASSGAQGTSEAGELFF. The CDR3 DNA reads as TGTGCCAGCAGCGGGGCCCAAGGGACTAGCGAGGCCGGGGAGCTGTTTTTT. The variable domain in full, completed from reference TRBV11-2 and TRBJ2-2, reads EAGVAQSPRYKIIEKRQSVAFWCNPISGHATLYWYQQILGQGPKLLIQFQNNGVVDDSQLPKDRFSAERLKGVDSTLKIQPAKLEDSAVYLCASSGAQGTSEAGELFFGEGSRLTVL.

The V call is TRBV3-1, the J call TRBJ1-5; weak D call: TRBD1 (5 bases). Germline V gene lookup returns CDR1 LGHDT and CDR2 YNNKEL (reference sequence). The V gene lost 1 base and the J gene lost 6 bases, with 13 bases spanning the gap. The CDR3 has 15 amino acids. The CDR3 DNA is TGTGCCAGCAGCCAAGGTAGCTGGGGCCGTCAGCCCCAGCATTTT. Translated, it gives CASSQGSWGRQPQHF.

This clone was recorded many times. V gene TRBV7-9 combines with J gene TRBJ1-3; perhaps TRBD1 as D (6 bases). This CDR3 has 15 residues. The V end was cut by 4 bases, the J end by 9 bases, with 19 bases between. The V gene's germline CDR1 is SEHNR and CDR2 FQNEAQ (reference sequence). The CDR3 region has the DNA TGTGCCAGCAGCTCCTCAGGGGCGTCCGGGAGCACCATATATTTT. Amino acids: CASSSSGASGSTIYF. Together with reference TRBV7-9 and TRBJ1-3, the CDR3 gives the full variable domain: DTGVSQNPRHKITKRGQNVTFRCDPISEHNRLYWYRQTLGQGPEFLTYFQNEAQLEKSRLLSDRFSAERPKGSFSTLEIQRTEQGDSAMYLCASSSSGASGSTIYFGEGSWLTVV.

J is TRBJ1-5 and V is TRBV13; D not resolved. Trimming took 2 bases from V and 4 from J, leaving 12 bases between them. The CDR3 has 15 amino acids. The germline V gene encodes CDR1 PRHDT and CDR2 FYEKMQ (reference sequence). This CDR3 reads CASSLHSVINQPQHF. For the CDR3, the DNA is TGTGCCAGCAGCTTACACAGCGTCATTAATCAGCCCCAGCATTTT.

This clone rates as medium-sized. The chain uses TRBV7-2 and TRBJ1-3; TRBD1 agrees at 7 bases. This CDR3 has 15 residues. With V trimmed by 5 bases and J by 4 bases, 8 bases remained unmatched. Germline V lookup: CDR1 SGHTA, CDR2 FQGNSA. The DNA of the CDR3 is TGTGCCAGCAGCCAAAACAGGGGAGCGGGAAACACCATATATTTT. This sequence encodes CASSQNRGAGNTIYF.

This clone appeared many times. In DNA, the CDR3 is TGCGCCAGCAGCGACCCTCTAATTCGGGACAGAGAGCGGGCCCAGTACTTC. Protein: CASSDPLIRDRERAQYF. V gene TRBV5-1 combines with J gene TRBJ2-5; a weak D match, TRBD1 (7 bases). This CDR3 region has 17 residues. Deletions cut 4 bases from V and 9 bases from J, with 28 bases between. From germline, CDR1 is SGHRS and CDR2 YFSETQ.

The chain uses TRBV3-1 and TRBJ1-2; D not certain. Germline V lookup: CDR1 LGHDT, CDR2 YNNKEL (reference sequence). Deletions cut 1 base from V and 13 bases from J, with 13 bases between. The CDR3 extends over 12 amino acids. The DNA of the CDR3 is TGTGCCAGCAGCCAAGCCGCAGGCTGGGGCACCTTC. It yields the protein CASSQAAGWGTF.

This clone occurred many times. The chain combines TRBV3-1 with TRBJ2-3, with 8 bases matching TRBD1. Trimming removed 6 bases from V and 3 bases from J; junction bases left unmatched: 8. The germline CDR1 and CDR2 sequences are LGHDT and YNNKEL (reference sequence). The CDR3 extends over 15 amino acids. The DNA of the CDR3 is TGTGCCAGCAGTGATACCCAGGGGGCTACAGATACGCAGTATTTT. It encodes CASSDTQGATDTQYF.

This clone was counted once. V gene TRBV20-1 combines with J gene TRBJ2-7, with D possibly being TRBD1 (6 bases). The CDR3 has 11 residues. Germline V CDR1 and CDR2: DFQATT, SNEGSKA (reference sequence). V was shortened by 3 bases and J by 3 bases, with 6 bases between the two germline ends. Here the CDR3 DNA reads TGCAGTGCTAGGGACAGCTACGAGCAGTACTTC. Its protein product is CSARDSYEQYF.

The V call is TRBV7-9, the J call TRBJ2-3; 11 positions agree with TRBD1. V was clipped by 5 bases and J by 6 bases; unmatched bases: 4. Per germline, CDR1 SEHNR and CDR2 FQNEAQ (reference sequence). The CDR3 sequence is 14 residues long. The CDR3 reads CASSTGQGADTQYF. DNA of the CDR3: TGTGCCAGCAGCACCGGACAGGGGGCCGATACGCAGTATTTT.

This clone is medium-sized (0.01 to 0.1%) by share. The rearrangement uses TRBV7-3 and TRBJ2-7, with D possibly TRBD1 on 5 matching bases. V dropped 8 bases and J dropped 6 bases, with 14 bases sitting between them. The CDR3 consists of 12 residues. Germline loops: CDR1 SGHTA, CDR2 FQGTGA. The CDR3 DNA follows: TGTGCCAGCGGAGAAAGGGGCGGCGAGCAGTACTTC. It translates to CASGERGGEQYF.

This clone was observed at least ten times. This chain connects TRBV28 to TRBJ2-5, with D possibly TRBD2 on 5 matching bases. The length of the CDR3 is 14 residues. Trimming pared 3 bases from V and 5 bases from J, leaving 13 bases between. CDR1 is MDHEN, CDR2 SYDVKM, per germline. CDR3 coding DNA: TGTGCCAGCAGTTTGCCCCCGAGAGGGGAGACCCAGTACTTC. Protein: CASSLPPRGETQYF.

Relative to its sample, this clone is medium-sized. The chain uses TRBV18 and TRBJ1-5, with D unclear. Germline loops: CDR1 KGHSH, CDR2 LQKENI. CDR3 size: 13 residues. The ends were cut back, 2 bases at V and 4 bases at J, with 6 bases in the middle. The CDR3 loop reads CASSPGPNQPQHF. DNA of the CDR3: TGTGCCAGCTCACCAGGCCCGAATCAGCCCCAGCATTTT.

This clone is medium-sized within its sample. The V call is TRBV6-1, the J call TRBJ1-6; TRBD1 might be the D (5 bases). V was clipped by 2 bases and J by 7 bases, with 12 bases between them. Per germline, CDR1 MNHNS and CDR2 SASEGT. CDR3 length equals 15 residues. The CDR3 protein is CASSEFREGNSPLHF. CDR3 DNA sequence: TGTGCCAGCAGTGAATTCAGGGAGGGCAATTCACCCCTCCACTTT.

This clone appeared many times. J is TRBJ2-1 and V is TRBV5-5; D perhaps matches TRBD2 (6 bases). The CDR3 extends over 15 amino acids. Germline V gives CDR1 SGHKS, CDR2 YYEKEE (reference sequence). Deletions cut 4 bases from V and 6 bases from J, with 17 bases between. CDR3 residues: CASSPPGLETNEQFF. The DNA of the CDR3 is TGTGCCAGCAGCCCACCGGGACTGGAGACCAATGAGCAGTTCTTC.

The V call is TRBV2, the J call TRBJ1-2, with a possible D match to TRBD1 (5 bases). CDR3 length equals 15 residues. The V gene lost 2 bases and the J gene lost 6 bases, with 16 bases spanning the gap. Looked up from germline, CDR1 is SNHLY and CDR2 is FYNNEI. The chain's CDR3 is CASSERFGGEDGYTF. The CDR3 region has the DNA TGTGCCAGCAGTGAAAGGTTTGGGGGTGAAGATGGCTACACCTTC.

By frequency in the sample, this clone is medium-sized. This chain links TRBV9 with TRBJ1-2, with D perhaps TRBD1 (5 bases). Trimming left V 3 bases short and J 6 bases short, with 18 bases between. This CDR3 is built from 15 residues. The germline CDR1 and CDR2 sequences are SGDLS and YYNGEE. This chain's CDR3 is CASSATIGGVNGYTF. CDR3 coding DNA: TGTGCCAGCAGCGCCACGATTGGGGGAGTTAATGGCTACACCTTC.

This clone was observed many times. This may be a read error, as it is one base from a much larger clone. The CDR3 loop reads CASSRELPSADTQYF. For the CDR3, the DNA is TGCGCCAGCAGCAGGGAATTACCAAGCGCAGATACGCAGTATTTT. The rearrangement links TRBV5-1 to TRBJ2-3; D unclear. Trimming removed 4 bases at V and 4 bases at J, with 16 bases between. CDR1 SGHRS and CDR2 YFSETQ come from the germline V gene. The CDR3 consists of 15 residues.